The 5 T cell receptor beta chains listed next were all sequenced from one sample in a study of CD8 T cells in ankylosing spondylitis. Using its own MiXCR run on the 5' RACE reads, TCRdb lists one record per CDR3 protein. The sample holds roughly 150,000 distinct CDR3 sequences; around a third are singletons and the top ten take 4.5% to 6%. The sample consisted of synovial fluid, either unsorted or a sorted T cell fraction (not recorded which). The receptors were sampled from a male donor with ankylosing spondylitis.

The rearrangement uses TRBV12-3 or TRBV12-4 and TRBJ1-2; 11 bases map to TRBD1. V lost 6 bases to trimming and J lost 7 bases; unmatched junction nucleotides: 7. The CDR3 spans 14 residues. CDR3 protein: CASRPGTGGSGYTF. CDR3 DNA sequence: TGTGCCAGCAGGCCCGGGACAGGGGGGAGTGGCTACACCTTC.

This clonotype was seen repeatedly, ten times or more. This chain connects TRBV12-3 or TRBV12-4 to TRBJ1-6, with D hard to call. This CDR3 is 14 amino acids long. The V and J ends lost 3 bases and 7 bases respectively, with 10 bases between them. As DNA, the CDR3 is TGTGCCAGCAGTTTTGTCGAACCCAATTCACCCCTCCACTTT. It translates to CASSFVEPNSPLHF.

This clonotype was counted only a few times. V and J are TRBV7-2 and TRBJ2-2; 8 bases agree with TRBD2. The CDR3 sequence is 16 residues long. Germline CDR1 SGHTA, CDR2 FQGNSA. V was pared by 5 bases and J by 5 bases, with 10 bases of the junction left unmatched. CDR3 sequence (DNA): TGTGCCAGCAGCCCCTATGGGACTAGTCATACCGGGGAGCTGTTTTTT. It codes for CASSPYGTSHTGELFF.

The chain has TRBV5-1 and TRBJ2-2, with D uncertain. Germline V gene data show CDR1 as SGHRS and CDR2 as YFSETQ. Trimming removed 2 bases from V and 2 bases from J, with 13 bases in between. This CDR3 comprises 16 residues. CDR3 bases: TGCGCCAGCAGCTTCGGTCTTATCGGAAACACCGGGGAGCTGTTTTTT. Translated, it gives CASSFGLIGNTGELFF.

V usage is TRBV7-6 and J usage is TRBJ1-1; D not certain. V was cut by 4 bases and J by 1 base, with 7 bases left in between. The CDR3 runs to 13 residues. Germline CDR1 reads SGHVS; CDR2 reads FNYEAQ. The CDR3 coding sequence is TGTGCCAGCAGCTCAGGAGGGAACACTGAAGCTTTCTTT. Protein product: CASSSGGNTEAFF.